The 12 T cell receptor beta chains below were found in one sample sequenced in a study of post-analysis software for immune sequencing data. Whole-study findings and limits: Compared with controls, patients had more of 4 to 6 TRBV segments, including TRBV5-6, TRBV5-1 and TRBV20-1.

The library was made from cDNA and included unique molecular identifiers. TCRdb redid the calling of the PCR reads with MiXCR, one entry per CDR3 protein. The sample includes about 770,000 distinct CDR3 sequences, about 45% of them seen just once. Antigens for these TCRs are unknown. Input material: blood. The receptors originated from a girl aged 5 to 17 with multiple sclerosis.

This clonotype has just a few counts. The chain uses TRBV28 and TRBJ2-3; TRBD2 aligns across 9 bases. The CDR3 consists of 16 residues. The V gene end was trimmed by 1 base and the J gene end by 5 bases; junction bases not matched to a gene: 7. Germline V gives CDR1 MDHEN, CDR2 SYDVKM. The CDR3 sequence: CASSLFRGRAEDTQYF. The CDR3 DNA is TGTGCCAGCAGTTTATTCCGCGGGAGGGCCGAAGATACGCAGTATTTT.

This clonotype occurred a few times. The J gene is TRBJ2-1, the V gene TRBV7-2; 12 bases are a match to TRBD2. This CDR3 spans 15 amino acids. V gave up 1 base and J gave up 14 bases; unmatched junction bases: 9. In germline, CDR1 is SGHTA, CDR2 FQGNSA. The CDR3 DNA reads TGTGCCAGCAGCTTAGACCGGGGACTAGCGGGCGTCAAGTTCTTC. This encodes CASSLDRGLAGVKFF.

The rearrangement joins TRBV4-1 to TRBJ2-1, with 7 bases lining up with TRBD1. The V and J ends lost 0 bases and 10 bases, in that order; junction bases with no gene match: 9. Germline V gene data show CDR1 as MGHRA and CDR2 as YSYEKL. This CDR3 has 15 residues. This CDR3 reads CASSQDTAQGVEQFF. In DNA form, the CDR3 reads TGCGCCAGCAGCCAAGATACAGCGCAGGGGGTAGAGCAGTTCTTC.

This chain joins TRBV7-9 and TRBJ2-7, with 9 bases matching TRBD2. The germline gives CDR1 SEHNR, CDR2 FQNEAQ (reference sequence). This CDR3 is built from 16 residues. Losses at the gene ends were 1 base for V and 3 bases for J; bases not matched to a gene: 7. In DNA, the CDR3 is TGTGCCAGCAGCTTAGATTGGGGCGGGAGGGGCTACGAGCAGTACTTC. It codes for CASSLDWGGRGYEQYF.

The chain uses TRBV5-1 and TRBJ1-2; TRBD1 is a possible D gene (6 bases). Trimming removed 7 bases at V and 1 base at J, with 11 bases between. Germline CDR1 SGHRS, CDR2 YFSETQ. CDR3 length: 13 amino acids. DNA for the CDR3: TGCGCCAGCCACGCAGGGGTTAACTATGGCTACACCTTC. This translates into CASHAGVNYGYTF.

CDR3 residues: CASRRATGGSSYEQYF. The CDR3 DNA sequence: TGTGCCAGCCGACGGGCGACAGGGGGTAGTAGCTACGAGCAGTACTTC. The chain has TRBV27 and TRBJ2-7; 9 bases fit TRBD1. Per germline, CDR1 MNHEY and CDR2 SMNVEV (reference sequence). V lost 8 bases and J lost 3; bases outside the gene matches: 14. The CDR3 has 16 residues.

Concerning this clonotype itself: One end of the junction fails to match germline, which may point to a read error. The gene calls are TRBV27 and TRBJ2-5, with D possibly called TRBD1 or TRBD2 (5 bases each). This CDR3 is 15 amino acids long. Germline V gene lookup returns CDR1 MNHEY and CDR2 SMNVEV (reference sequence). The CDR3 loop reads CTSRPRKGTQETQYF. DNA for the CDR3: TGTACCAGTCGCCCCAGGAAGGGGACCCAAGAGACCCAGTACTTC.

The rearrangement uses TRBV12-3 or TRBV12-4 and TRBJ2-5; no clear D gene. There are 13 residues in the CDR3. The V gene lost 8 bases and the J gene lost 5 bases, with 15 bases spanning the gap. The CDR3 nucleotides read TGTGCCAGCGGCGAAGAACACCCGGAGACCCAGTACTTC. Translating it yields CASGEEHPETQYF.

Of note for this clonotype: One end of the junction does not line up with germline, which may come from a read error. This chain links TRBV9 with TRBJ2-1, with 10 positions matching TRBD1. The germline CDR1 and CDR2 sequences are SGDLS and YYNGEE. CDR3 length equals 19 residues. The CDR3: CTSSVEDGTGVPGYNEQFF. The CDR3 DNA reads as TGTACCAGCAGCGTAGAGGATGGGACAGGGGTCCCGGGGTACAATGAGCAGTTCTTC.

The V call is TRBV3-1, the J call TRBJ2-5; 8 positions agree with TRBD1. Germline V gives CDR1 LGHDT, CDR2 YNNKEL (reference sequence). The CDR3 is 15 residues long. J gave up 11 bases and V 5 bases, and 16 bases lay outside the gene matches. This chain's CDR3 is CASSAQRTGNNEQYF. The CDR3 nucleotides are TGTGCCAGCAGCGCCCAGAGGACAGGGAACAATGAGCAGTACTTC.

The genes are TRBV6-5 and TRBJ1-2; D may be TRBD1 (5 bases). The germline CDR1 and CDR2 sequences are MNHEY and SVGAGI. The CDR3 has 16 residues. Between the trimmed V and J ends, which lost 8 bases and 4 bases, there was a span of 23 bases. The CDR3 bases are TGTGCCAGCGCTCCCCGCGTGGGCGGGGGAGTCTATGGCTACACCTTC. This sequence encodes CASAPRVGGGVYGYTF.

The gene calls are TRBV18 and TRBJ2-7; unclear D gene. The V end was cut by 0 bases, the J end by 5 bases, with 8 bases between. This CDR3 comprises 13 residues. Germline-derived CDR1 and CDR2 are KGHSH and LQKENI. CDR3 DNA sequence: TGTGCCAGCTCACCACCGGCTGGGAACGAGCAGTACTTC. Translation gives CASSPPAGNEQYF.